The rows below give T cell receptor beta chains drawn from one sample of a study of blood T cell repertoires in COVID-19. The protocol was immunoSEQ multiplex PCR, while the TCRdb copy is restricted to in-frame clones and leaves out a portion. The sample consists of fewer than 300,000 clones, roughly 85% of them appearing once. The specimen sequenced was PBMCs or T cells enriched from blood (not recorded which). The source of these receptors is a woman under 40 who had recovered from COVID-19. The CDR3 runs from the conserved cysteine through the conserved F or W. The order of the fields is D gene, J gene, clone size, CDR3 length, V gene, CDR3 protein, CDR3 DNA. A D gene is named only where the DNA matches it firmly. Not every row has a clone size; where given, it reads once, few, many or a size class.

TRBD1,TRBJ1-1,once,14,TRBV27,CASSWDRQNTEAFF,TGTGCCAGCAGTTGGGACAGGCAGAACACTGAAGCTTTCTTT
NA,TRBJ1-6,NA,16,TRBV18,CASSFYPQGRNSPLHF,TGTGCCAGCTCATTTTACCCACAGGGACGTAATTCACCCCTCCACTTT
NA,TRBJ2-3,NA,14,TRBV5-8,CASSYLTATDTQYF,TGTGCCAGCAGCTATCTAACAGCAACCGATACGCAGTATTTT
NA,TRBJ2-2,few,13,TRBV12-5,CASGPGGTGELFF,TGTGCTAGTGGCCCCGGGGGCACCGGGGAGCTGTTTTTT
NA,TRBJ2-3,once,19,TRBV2,CASSVPLEGRRSSTDTQYF,TGTGCCAGCAGTGTTCCTCTCGAGGGCAGGCGCTCTAGCACAGATACGCAGTATTTT
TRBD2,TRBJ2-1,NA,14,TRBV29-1,CSATSGGARNEQFF,TGCAGCGCCACTAGCGGGGGGGCTCGCAATGAGCAGTTCTTC
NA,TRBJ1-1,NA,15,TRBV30,CAWSWSATVNTEAFF,TGTGCCTGGAGTTGGAGCGCCACCGTGAACACTGAAGCTTTCTTT
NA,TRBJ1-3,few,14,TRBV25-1,CASSLSGTGNTIYF,TGTGCCAGCAGTCTTTCAGGGACTGGAAACACCATATATTTT
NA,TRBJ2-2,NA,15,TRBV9,CASSVHRGYPGELFF,TGTGCCAGCAGCGTACATAGGGGATATCCCGGGGAGCTGTTTTTT
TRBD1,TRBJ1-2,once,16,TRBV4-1,CASLPGQGADWNGYTF,TGCGCCAGCCTCCCGGGACAGGGGGCTGATTGGAATGGCTACACCTTC
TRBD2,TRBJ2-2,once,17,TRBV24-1,CATQGLAGARNTGELFF,TGTGCCACCCAAGGACTAGCGGGGGCTCGGAACACCGGGGAGCTGTTTTTT
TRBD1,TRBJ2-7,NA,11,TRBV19,CASSKGAEQYF,TGTGCCAGTTCGAAGGGGGCTGAGCAGTACTTC
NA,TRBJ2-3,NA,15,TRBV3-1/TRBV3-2,CVSSPAGGPGDTQYF,TGTGTCAGCAGCCCCGCCGGGGGGCCTGGGGATACGCAGTATTTT
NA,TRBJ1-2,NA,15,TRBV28,CASSLLVQEVYGYTF,TGTGCCAGCAGTTTATTAGTACAGGAAGTCTATGGCTACACCTTC
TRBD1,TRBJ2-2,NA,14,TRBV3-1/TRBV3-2,CASSQTGGTGELFF,TGTGCCAGCAGCCAGACAGGGGGCACCGGGGAGCTGTTTTTT
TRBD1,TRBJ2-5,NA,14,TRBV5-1,CASSWTGAGETQYF,TGCGCCAGCAGCTGGACAGGGGCCGGAGAGACCCAGTACTTC
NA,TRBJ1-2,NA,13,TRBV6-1,CASSESWAYGYTF,TGTGCCAGCAGTGAATCTTGGGCGTATGGCTACACCTTC
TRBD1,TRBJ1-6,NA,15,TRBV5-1,CASSQRGRGSSPLHF,TGCGCCAGCAGCCAGAGGGGCAGGGGGAGTTCACCCCTCCACTTT
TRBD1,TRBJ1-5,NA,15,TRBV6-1,CASSEGTAQNQPQHF,TGTGCCAGCAGTGAGGGGACAGCACAAAATCAGCCCCAGCATTTT
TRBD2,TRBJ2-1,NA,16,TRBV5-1,CASSALAGGAWDEQFF,TGCGCCAGCAGCGCCTTAGCGGGGGGGGCCTGGGATGAGCAGTTCTTC
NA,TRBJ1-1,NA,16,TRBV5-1,CASSLGGVNMNTEAFF,TGCGCCAGCAGCTTAGGGGGGGTGAACATGAACACTGAAGCTTTCTTT
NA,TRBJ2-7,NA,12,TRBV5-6,CASSAGSYEQYF,TGTGCCAGCAGCGCAGGGTCCTACGAGCAGTACTTC
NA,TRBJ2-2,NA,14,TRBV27,CASTSRESTGELFF,TGTGCCAGCACCTCCAGGGAAAGCACCGGGGAGCTGTTTTTT
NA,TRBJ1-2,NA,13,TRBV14,CASSQDYSRGYTF,TGTGCCAGCAGCCAAGATTACAGTCGAGGCTACACCTTC
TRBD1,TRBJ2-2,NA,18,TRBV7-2,CASSRRQGSSANTGELFF,TGTGCCAGCAGCAGACGACAGGGGAGCTCCGCGAACACCGGGGAGCTGTTTTTT
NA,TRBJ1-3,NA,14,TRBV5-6,CASSGGHLGNTIYF,TGTGCCAGCAGCGGGGGACATCTTGGAAACACCATATATTTT
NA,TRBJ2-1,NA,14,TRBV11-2,CASSWAGRLNEQFF,TGTGCCAGCAGCTGGGCGGGGAGGCTCAATGAGCAGTTCTTC
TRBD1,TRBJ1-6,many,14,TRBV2,CASSGTGYNSPLHF,TGTGCCAGCAGTGGGACAGGATATAATTCACCCCTCCACTTT
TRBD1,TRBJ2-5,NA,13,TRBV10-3,CATDQGARETQYF,TGTGCCACCGACCAGGGGGCGCGGGAGACCCAGTACTTC
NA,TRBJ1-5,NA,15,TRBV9,CASSVGGYSNQPQHF,TGTGCCAGCAGCGTAGGAGGGTATAGCAATCAGCCCCAGCATTTT
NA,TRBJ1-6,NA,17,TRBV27,CASSKKGVSTYNSPLHF,TGTGCCAGCAGTAAGAAAGGGGTTAGCACCTATAATTCACCCCTCCACTTT
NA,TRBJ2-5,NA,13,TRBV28,CASSSRGQETQYF,TGTGCCAGCAGCTCAAGGGGCCAAGAGACCCAGTACTTC
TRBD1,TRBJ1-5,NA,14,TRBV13,CASSSRQGRQPQHF,TGTGCCAGCAGCTCACGACAGGGCCGGCAGCCCCAGCATTTT
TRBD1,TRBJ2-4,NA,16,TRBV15,CATSRTGSGAKNIQYF,TGTGCCACCAGCAGGACAGGGTCTGGAGCCAAAAACATTCAGTACTTC
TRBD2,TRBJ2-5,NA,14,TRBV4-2,CASSQDQREETQYF,TGTGCCAGCAGCCAAGATCAGCGGGAGGAGACCCAGTACTTC
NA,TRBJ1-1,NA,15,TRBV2,CASKIDQLFNTEAFF,TGTGCCAGCAAAATCGATCAGTTATTCAACACTGAAGCTTTCTTT
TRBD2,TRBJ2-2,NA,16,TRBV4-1,CASSQLKLAGSGELFF,TGCGCCAGCAGCCAATTAAAGCTAGCGGGGTCCGGGGAGCTGTTTTTT
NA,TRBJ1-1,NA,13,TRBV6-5,CASSYMGRAEAFF,TGTGCCAGCAGTTATATGGGGAGGGCTGAAGCTTTCTTT
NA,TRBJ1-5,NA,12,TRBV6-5,CASSSVNQPQHF,TGTGCCAGCAGCTCAGTGAATCAGCCCCAGCATTTT
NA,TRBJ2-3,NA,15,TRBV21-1,CASSGRDKLGDTQYF,TGTGCCAGCAGCGGCCGGGACAAATTGGGAGATACGCAGTATTTT
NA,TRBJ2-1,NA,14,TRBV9,CASSVEGTPREQFF,TGTGCCAGCAGCGTAGAGGGGACTCCCCGTGAGCAGTTCTTC
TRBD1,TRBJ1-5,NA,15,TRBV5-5,CASSFRGQSNQPQHF,TGTGCCAGCAGCTTCAGGGGACAGTCTAATCAGCCCCAGCATTTT
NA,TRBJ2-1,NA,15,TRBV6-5,CASLVGGGSYNEQFF,TGTGCCAGCCTAGTGGGGGGAGGCTCCTACAATGAGCAGTTCTTC
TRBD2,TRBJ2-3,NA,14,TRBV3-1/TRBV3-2,CASSQGLAGDTQYF,TGTGCCAGCAGCCAAGGACTAGCGGGGGATACGCAGTATTTT
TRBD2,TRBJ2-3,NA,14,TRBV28,CASSRGSRTDTQYF,TGTGCCAGCAGCCGCGGGAGCAGGACAGATACGCAGTATTTT
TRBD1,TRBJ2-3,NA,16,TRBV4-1,CASSQSPGQGADTQYF,TGCGCCAGCAGCCAAAGCCCGGGACAGGGGGCAGATACGCAGTATTTT
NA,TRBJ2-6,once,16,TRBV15,CATSRTISSGANVLTF,TGTGCCACCAGCAGAACGATTAGCTCTGGGGCCAACGTCCTGACTTTC
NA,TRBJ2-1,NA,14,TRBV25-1,CASSEYRVVNEQFF,TGTGCCAGCAGTGAATACAGGGTAGTCAATGAGCAGTTCTTC
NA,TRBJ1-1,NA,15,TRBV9,CASSVGGAQDTEAFF,TGTGCCAGCAGCGTAGGTGGGGCTCAAGACACTGAAGCTTTCTTT
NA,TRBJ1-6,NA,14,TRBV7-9,CASSPDDRASPLHF,TGTGCCAGCAGCCCAGATGACAGAGCTTCACCCCTCCACTTT
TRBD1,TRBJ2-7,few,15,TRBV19,CASSTGTGGVYEQYF,TGTGCCAGTAGCACCGGGACAGGGGGAGTCTACGAGCAGTACTTC
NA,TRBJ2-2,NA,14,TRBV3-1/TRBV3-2,CACQTGLRTGELFF,TGTGCCTGCCAAACAGGGCTTCGCACCGGGGAGCTGTTTTTT
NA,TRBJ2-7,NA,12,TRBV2,CASSVGQSEQYF,TGTGCCAGCAGCGTCGGACAAAGCGAGCAGTACTTC
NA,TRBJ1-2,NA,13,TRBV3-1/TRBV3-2,CASSLSGTFGYTF,TGTGCCAGCAGCCTTTCAGGAACGTTTGGCTACACCTTC
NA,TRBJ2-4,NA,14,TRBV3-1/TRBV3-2,CASSQPTDRNIQYF,TGTGCCAGCAGCCAACCAACCGACAGAAACATTCAGTACTTC
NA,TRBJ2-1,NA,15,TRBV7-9,CASSPLGSQTNEQFF,TGTGCCAGCAGTCCTTTGGGCAGTCAGACCAATGAGCAGTTCTTC
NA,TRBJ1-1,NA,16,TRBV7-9,CASSLSSGPGNTEAFF,TGTGCCAGCAGCTTATCTAGTGGTCCGGGGAACACTGAAGCTTTCTTT
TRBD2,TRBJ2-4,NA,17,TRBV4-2,CASSETSGGAVKNIQYF,TGTGCCAGCAGCGAAACTAGCGGGGGGGCCGTCAAAAACATTCAGTACTTC
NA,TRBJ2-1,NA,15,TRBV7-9,CASSETSGSDNEQFF,TGTGCCAGCAGCGAAACTAGTGGAAGCGACAATGAGCAGTTCTTC
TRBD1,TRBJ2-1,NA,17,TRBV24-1,CATSEPFSGTGFDEQFF,TGTGCCACCAGTGAGCCTTTCTCCGGGACAGGGTTCGATGAGCAGTTCTTC